This TCR beta chain was found in a study of T cells after somatic rescue of genetic block (dated by TCRdb to about 2020). Background for the entire study: What the study looked at was long-term robustness, specifically in a T-cell system that came about through somatic rescue of a genetic block in T-cell development.

The germline V gene encodes CDR1 MNHEY and CDR2 SMNVEV (reference sequence). The CDR3 spans 12 residues, from the cysteine through the phenylalanine. The entry retains the CDR3 DNA only, 36 bases that are in frame from base 1. The germline V and J ends show losses of 8 bases and 4 bases respectively, and no gene match explains 3 bases of the junction. Comment on this clone: Its antigen specificity is not known. No base-level quality is on record; no much larger clone is a single base apart.

Libraries were made using the immunoSEQ multiplex PCR assay. As stored in TCRdb, this immuneACCESS dataset retains in-frame rearrangements with V and J assigned. A fraction of the clones does not appear; measured against another copy, unresolved V genes explain less than half of the discrepancy, and the remainder lacks a known reason. The sample data list tens of thousands of clones, and roughly 92% of these were observed just once. The biggest ten clones account for over 2.5% of the sample. The clonotype originates from a middle-aged man. The sample comprised peripheral blood mononuclear cells (PBMCs). Recombination connected TRBV27 to TRBJ2-3, with 7 bases matching TRBD2. The bases read TGTGCCAGCCACAGCGGGGCAGATACGCAGTATTTT. It encodes CASHSGADTQYF.